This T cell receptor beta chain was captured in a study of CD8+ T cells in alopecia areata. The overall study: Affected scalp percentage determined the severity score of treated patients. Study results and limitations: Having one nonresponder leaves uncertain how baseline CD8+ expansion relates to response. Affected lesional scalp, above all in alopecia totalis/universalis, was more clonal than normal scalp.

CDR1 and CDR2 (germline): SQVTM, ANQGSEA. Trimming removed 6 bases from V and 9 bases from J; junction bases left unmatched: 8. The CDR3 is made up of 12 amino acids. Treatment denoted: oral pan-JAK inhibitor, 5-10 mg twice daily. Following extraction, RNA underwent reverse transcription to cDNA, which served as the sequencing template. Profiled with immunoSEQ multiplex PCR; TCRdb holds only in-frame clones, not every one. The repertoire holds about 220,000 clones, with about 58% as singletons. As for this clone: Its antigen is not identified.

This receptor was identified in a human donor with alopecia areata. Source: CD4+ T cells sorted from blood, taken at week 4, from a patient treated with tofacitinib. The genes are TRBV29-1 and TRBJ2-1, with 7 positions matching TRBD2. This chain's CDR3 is CSVERLAGEQFF. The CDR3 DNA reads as TGCAGCGTGGAAAGACTAGCCGGTGAGCAGTTCTTC.